This T cell receptor (beta chain) was sequenced during a study of blood T cell repertoires in COVID-19. Looking at the study overall: Sample material is recorded as cDNA or gDNA derived from T cells, B-cell-depleted T cells, or PBMCs.

Per the authors' pipeline: Estimated nucleated cell counts came from reference gene primer amplification. Using immunoSEQ multiplex PCR, the repertoire was profiled, and TCRdb retains in-frame clones only, with some absent. The V and J calls and clone size are taken from that table; D and trimming were inferred from the DNA. The sample includes 120,000 or so clones, 70% to 90% of them seen just once. The germline V gene encodes CDR1 SGHTA and CDR2 FQGNSA. The CDR3 is made up of 12 amino acids. V was cut by 8 bases and J by 0 bases, with 7 bases left in between. The source is a man in his fifties or sixties with acute or convalescent COVID-19. The gene calls are TRBV7-2 and TRBJ1-2, with D possibly being TRBD1 (6 bases). The sequenced sample consisted of peripheral blood. The CDR3 loop reads CASGQPNYGYTF. CDR3 bases: TGTGCCAGCGGACAGCCTAACTATGGCTACACCTTC.